Listed below are T cell receptor beta chains from one sample, sequenced in a study of T cell changes during pregnancy in multiple sclerosis. The table came from immunoSEQ multiplex PCR; TCRdb's copy has only in-frame clones and leaves some out. Found here are roughly 100,000 clones, roughly 89% of them singletons; the top ten hold around 1.7%. Sequencing used peripheral blood, obtained after pregnancy. These receptors were taken from a female donor in good health, enrolled as a control in a pregnancy study. Each CDR3 is given with its conserved first and last residue. The D gene is left open where the match is weak. The listing skips clone size in some rows; elsewhere it reads once, few, many or a size class.

v_gene: TRBV5-8
abundance: -
j_gene: TRBJ1-3
d_gene: -
CDR3nt: TGTGCCAGCAGCTTGAGAGGACTGTCTATCTCTGGAAACACCATATATTTT
CDR3aa: CASSLRGLSISGNTIYF

v_gene: TRBV7-9
abundance: -
j_gene: TRBJ2-1
d_gene: -
CDR3nt: TGTGCCAGCAGCCAACCAGAGGGCCCTCGGGAGCAGTTCTTC
CDR3aa: CASSQPEGPREQFF

v_gene: TRBV5-1
abundance: -
j_gene: TRBJ2-2
d_gene: TRBD2
CDR3nt: TGCGCCAGCAGCTCGAGCGGGGGCAGCACCGGGGAGCTGTTTTTT
CDR3aa: CASSSSGGSTGELFF

v_gene: TRBV7-3
abundance: -
j_gene: TRBJ2-7
d_gene: -
CDR3nt: TGTGCCAGCAGCCCCGGCGCGGTGGGCGAGCAGTACTTC
CDR3aa: CASSPGAVGEQYF

v_gene: TRBV10-2
abundance: -
j_gene: TRBJ1-5
d_gene: TRBD1
CDR3nt: TGCGCCAGCGCCTTCACAGGGGATTCCAATCAGCCCCAGCATTTT
CDR3aa: CASAFTGDSNQPQHF

v_gene: TRBV5-4
abundance: -
j_gene: TRBJ2-7
d_gene: TRBD1
CDR3nt: TGTGCCAGCAGCCCTCGGGACAGATACTACGAGCAGTACTTC
CDR3aa: CASSPRDRYYEQYF

v_gene: TRBV7-9
abundance: once
j_gene: TRBJ2-1
d_gene: TRBD1
CDR3nt: TGTGCCAGCAGCGTCGGGGCAGGGGGCGCGGGGAATGAGCAGTTCTTC
CDR3aa: CASSVGAGGAGNEQFF

v_gene: TRBV29-1
abundance: -
j_gene: TRBJ1-2
d_gene: -
CDR3nt: TGCAGCGTTGAAGTGTTATCAGGGACTAACTATGGCTACACCTTC
CDR3aa: CSVEVLSGTNYGYTF

v_gene: TRBV28
abundance: -
j_gene: TRBJ2-7
d_gene: -
CDR3nt: TGTGCCAGCACAAACCGGTACGAGCAGTACTTC
CDR3aa: CASTNRYEQYF

v_gene: TRBV6-5
abundance: -
j_gene: TRBJ2-4
d_gene: -
CDR3nt: TGTGCCAGCAAAGGGGCAGGGGTAGAGTACTTC
CDR3aa: CASKGAGVEYF